Included here is one T cell receptor (beta chain) sequence, with context. Its antigen is not known. These data come from a study of shared clonotypes between healthy human individuals. The authors ran the assay at deep level. Sequenced by immunoSEQ multiplex PCR; TCRdb stores in-frame clones only, minus some. Among about 2.3 million clones listed, more than 80% were seen once. V lost 1 base to trimming and J lost 10 bases; unmatched junction nucleotides: 8. CDR1 and CDR2 (germline): LGHNA, YSLEER. The CDR3 covers 16 residues. The study, taken as a whole, reports: Some clonotypes were shared by all four sorted-subset donors, while others were not shared. The non-shared ones had lower generation probabilities than the shared ones. Sampling involved blood alone; tissue repertoires likely differ.

Sequencing input: naive CD4+ T cells from PBMCs. The subset: CD45RA+ positively selected. The chain has TRBV4-3 and TRBJ1-6, with TRBD1 identical over 9 bases. The TCR sequence derives from a man aged 18 to 30 in good health. Some clones in this sample may be carry-over from other donors' samples. The CDR3 DNA follows: TGCGCCAGCAGCCAAGGGGGACAGGGCATAGGGTCACCCCTCCACTTT. It encodes CASSQGGQGIGSPLHF.